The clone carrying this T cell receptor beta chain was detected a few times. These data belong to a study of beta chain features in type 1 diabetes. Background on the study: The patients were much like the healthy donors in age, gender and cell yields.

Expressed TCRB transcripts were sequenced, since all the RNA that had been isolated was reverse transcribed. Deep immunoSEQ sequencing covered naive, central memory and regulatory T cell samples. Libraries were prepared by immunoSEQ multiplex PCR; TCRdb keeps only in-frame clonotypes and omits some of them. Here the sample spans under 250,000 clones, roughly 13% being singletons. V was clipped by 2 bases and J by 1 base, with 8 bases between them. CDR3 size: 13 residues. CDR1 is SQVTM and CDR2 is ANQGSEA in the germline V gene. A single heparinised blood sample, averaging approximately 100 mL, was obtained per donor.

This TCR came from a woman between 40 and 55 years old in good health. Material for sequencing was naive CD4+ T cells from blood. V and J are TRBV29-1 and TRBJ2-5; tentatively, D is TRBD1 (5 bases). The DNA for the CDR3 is TGCAGCGTTGAACGACAGCTCCAAGAGACCCAGTACTTC. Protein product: CSVERQLQETQYF.